One sample yielded the 30 T cell receptor beta chains listed below, sequenced in a study of shared clonotypes between healthy human individuals. Assay: immunoSEQ multiplex PCR; the TCRdb copy retains only in-frame clones and omits some. The sample yields a few million clones, about 90% seen once. Sequencing used naive CD4+ T cells from PBMCs. Noted subset: CD45RA+ positively selected. The receptors here all came from a man between 18 and 35 years old in good health. Some clones in this sample may be carry-over from other donors' samples.

The rearrangement uses TRBV21-1 and TRBJ2-2; TRBD1, the table's D call, lacks a check against the DNA. TRBV21-1 is described as a pseudogene. The CDR3 is made up of 15 amino acids. CDR3 sequence (DNA): TGTGCCAATCACCGGGACAGGATGCCCACCGGGGAGCTGTTTTTT. It translates to CANHRDRMPTGELFF.

With respect to this clone: Other DNA sequences from this sample encode an identical CDR3 as well. J is TRBJ2-5 and V is TRBV18, with D possibly being TRBD2 (6 bases). V lost 2 bases and J 5 bases, leaving 12 bases between the germline ends. The CDR3 runs to 14 residues. Germline V gene lookup returns CDR1 KGHSH and CDR2 LQKENI. The CDR3 bases are TGTGCCAGCTCACCAGCCGGAGGGACGGAGACCCAGTACTTC. Its protein product is CASSPAGGTETQYF.

A note on this clone: The junction and the germline gene differ at one end; a read error may be behind it. J is TRBJ1-5 and V is TRBV29-1; D gene unclear. The CDR3 contains 13 residues. CDR1 and CDR2 from the germline V gene are SQVTM and ANQGSEA. CDR3 in amino acids: CAGGNRLGQPQHF. The CDR3 bases are TGTGCTGGCGGGAATCGTCTGGGTCAGCCCCAGCATTTT.

On this clone itself: The same CDR3 also results from other DNA sequences found in this sample. The J gene is TRBJ1-1, the V gene TRBV6-5; the match to TRBD1 covers 7 bases. The CDR3 is made up of 14 amino acids. Germline values: CDR1 MNHEY, CDR2 SVGAGI. V trimming: 0 bases; J trimming: 4 bases; junction bases outside the gene matches: 2. CDR3 in DNA: TGTGCCAGCAGTTACTCGGCAGGGGGCACTGAAGCTTTCTTT. Its protein product is CASSYSAGGTEAFF.

The CDR3 DNA is TGTGCCAGCAGTGAAAACCTTGAGACCCAGTACTTC. As protein: CASSENLETQYF. V and J are TRBV2 and TRBJ2-5; D remains unclear. The V gene's germline CDR1 is SNHLY and CDR2 FYNNEI. The CDR3 has 12 amino acids. V lost 2 bases and J 5 bases, leaving 6 bases between the germline ends. The full variable domain, rest sourced from reference TRBV2 and TRBJ2-5, is EPEVTQTPSHQVTQMGQEVILRCVPISNHLYFYWYRQILGQKVEFLVSFYNNEISEKSEIFDDQFSVERPDGSNFTLKIRSTKLEDSAMYFCASSENLETQYFGPGTRLLVL.

The V gene is TRBV4-2, the J gene TRBJ1-4; D is undetermined. Germline V gene sequence: CDR1 LGHNA, CDR2 YNFKEQ. This CDR3 spans 16 amino acids. The V end lost 3 bases, the J end lost 0 bases, and 11 bases lay between the germline ends. In DNA, the CDR3 is TGTGCCAGCAGCCATAAAACGGAGCCAACTAATGAAAAACTGTTTTTT. Protein: CASSHKTEPTNEKLFF.

The genes are TRBV18 and TRBJ1-2; D may be TRBD1 (5 bases). Trimming removed 0 bases from V and 4 bases from J, with 12 bases in between. Per the germline V gene, CDR1 is KGHSH and CDR2 is LQKENI. The CDR3 extends over 15 amino acids. The CDR3 DNA is TGTGCCAGCTCACCACCGGCAGGGCGAGGCTATGGCTACACCTTC. The encoded protein is CASSPPAGRGYGYTF.

V and J are TRBV14 and TRBJ2-1; a weak D match, TRBD1 (5 bases). V lost 1 base, J lost 5 bases, and 9 bases lay in between. Germline V CDR1 and CDR2: SGHDN, FVKESK. This CDR3 region has 14 residues. The CDR3 sequence: CASSQGIRDNEQFF. CDR3 DNA: TGTGCCAGCAGCCAAGGTATCAGGGACAATGAGCAGTTCTTC.

The chain uses TRBV18 and TRBJ2-5, with D tentatively TRBD2 (6 bases). Matching the DNA end better, TRBJ2-7 makes the J call doubtful. Germline CDR1 reads KGHSH; CDR2 reads LQKENI. CDR3 length equals 13 residues. The DNA of the CDR3 is TGTGCCAGCACCCGGGCCCGGGGGTACGAGCAGTACTTC. Translation: CASTRARGYEQYF.

The CDR3 bases are TGCGCCAGCAGCCCCTGGACTAGCGACTACAATGAGCAGTTCTTC. Translated: CASSPWTSDYNEQFF. V is TRBV5-1 and J is TRBJ2-1; 9 bases are a match to TRBD2. V was clipped by 4 bases and J by 3 bases; unmatched bases: 5. The CDR3 length is 15 residues. Per germline, CDR1 SGHRS and CDR2 YFSETQ. Complete variable domain (other parts from reference TRBV5-1 and TRBJ2-1): KAGVTQTPRYLIKTRGQQVTLSCSPISGHRSVSWYQQTPGQGLQFLFEYFSETQRNKGNFPGRFSGRQFSNSRSEMNVSTLELGDSALYLCASSPWTSDYNEQFFGPGTRLTVL.

The chain couples TRBV6-1 to TRBJ2-2; D perhaps matches TRBD1 (5 bases). Germline loops: CDR1 MNHNS, CDR2 SASEGT. Trimming left V 3 bases short and J 4 bases short, with 12 bases between. The CDR3 spans 15 residues. The CDR3 reads CASSEQTVSTGELFF. In nucleotides, the CDR3 is TGTGCCAGCAGTGAGCAGACAGTCTCCACCGGGGAGCTGTTTTTT.

This clone has a handful of counts. The chain joins TRBV18 to TRBJ1-1; 9 nucleotides agree with TRBD1. This CDR3 spans 13 amino acids. V lost 5 bases and J lost 6; bases outside the gene matches: 4. Per the germline V gene, CDR1 is KGHSH and CDR2 is LQKENI. Here the CDR3 DNA reads TGTGCCAGCTCAATACAGGGGGCGCCTGAAGCTTTCTTT. This encodes CASSIQGAPEAFF. Filled out from reference TRBV18 and TRBJ1-1, the complete variable domain reads NAGVMQNPRHLVRRRGQEARLRCSPMKGHSHVYWYRQLPEEGLKFMVYLQKENIIDESGMPKERFSAEFPKEGPSILRIQQVVRGDSAAYFCASSIQGAPEAFFGQGTRLTVV.

The chain has TRBV21-1 and TRBJ2-1; the D call of TRBD1 is as the table states it, not checked on the DNA. TRBV21-1 is deemed a pseudogene. The CDR3 sequence is 17 residues long. CDR3 DNA sequence: TGTGCCAGCAGCAAAGAAAACCCGGGACAGGGGGGGAATGAGCAGTTCTTC. Translating it yields CASSKENPGQGGNEQFF.

This chain links TRBV5-1 with TRBJ2-5; D uncertain. CDR1 and CDR2 (germline): SGHRS, YFSETQ. Trimming pared 2 bases from V and 1 base from J, leaving 6 bases between. This CDR3 region has 13 residues. The CDR3 protein is CASSFPLQETQYF. CDR3 DNA sequence: TGCGCCAGCAGCTTTCCTCTCCAAGAGACCCAGTACTTC. The complete variable domain, with remaining parts taken from reference TRBV5-1 and TRBJ2-5, reads KAGVTQTPRYLIKTRGQQVTLSCSPISGHRSVSWYQQTPGQGLQFLFEYFSETQRNKGNFPGRFSGRQFSNSRSEMNVSTLELGDSALYLCASSFPLQETQYFGPGTRLLVL.

This clone was detected once. The genes are TRBV5-1 and TRBJ1-1, with D perhaps TRBD1 (5 bases). In germline, CDR1 is SGHRS, CDR2 YFSETQ. CDR3 length: 15 amino acids. Trimming stripped 1 base from V and 3 bases from J, with 13 bases between. The CDR3 sequence is CASSLLRGTDTEAFF. The CDR3 region has the DNA TGCGCCAGCAGCTTGTTGAGGGGCACGGACACTGAAGCTTTCTTT.

The chain uses TRBV11-1 and TRBJ2-2, with TRBD1 identical over 7 bases. Looked up from germline, CDR1 is SGHAT and CDR2 is FQDESV (reference sequence). V shed 2 bases, J shed 5 bases, and the junction held 5 bases outside the gene matches. This CDR3 has 15 residues. In DNA form, the CDR3 reads TGTGCCAGCAGCTTAAACAGGGGTAATACCGGGGAGCTGTTTTTT. Encoded protein: CASSLNRGNTGELFF.

The gene calls are TRBV5-4 and TRBJ2-2, with D perhaps assigned TRBD1 or TRBD2 (5 bases each). The CDR3 loop spans 16 amino acids. Per germline, CDR1 SGHNT and CDR2 YYREEE (reference sequence). Between the trimmed V and J ends, which lost 3 bases and 1 base, there was a span of 13 bases. CDR3 amino acids: CASSSGRSKNTGELFF. Written as DNA, the CDR3 is TGTGCCAGCAGCTCGGGACGGAGCAAGAACACCGGGGAGCTGTTTTTT.

The chain couples TRBV7-4 to TRBJ1-2; 9 bases agree with TRBD1. Germline assignment: CDR1 SGHVT and CDR2 SQSDAQ. V was clipped by 5 bases and J by 6 bases; unmatched bases: 19. The CDR3 sequence is 18 residues long. This CDR3 reads CASSAMATGGRVFDGYTF. The CDR3 nucleotides read TGTGCCAGCAGCGCCATGGCGACAGGGGGACGGGTGTTCGATGGCTACACCTTC.

This chain joins TRBV5-1 and TRBJ2-7, with TRBD1 matching 9 bases. Germline V gene sequence: CDR1 SGHRS, CDR2 YFSETQ. The CDR3 has 15 amino acids. Unmatched junction bases numbered 6, after V lost 4 bases and J lost 1 base. CDR3 residues: CASSGSGQGSYEQYF. In DNA, the CDR3 is TGCGCCAGCAGCGGTTCGGGACAGGGTTCCTACGAGCAGTACTTC.

The sample holds one count of this clone. V is TRBV5-4 and J is TRBJ2-3; TRBD1 aligns across 7 bases. J lost 2 bases, V lost 5 bases, and 14 bases had no gene match. The CDR3 totals 17 residues. CDR1 is SGHNT, CDR2 YYREEE, per germline (reference sequence). The CDR3 protein is CASSGVGQSRNTDTQYF. In DNA form, the CDR3 reads TGTGCCAGCAGTGGGGTGGGACAGAGCCGAAACACAGATACGCAGTATTTT.

The chain recombines TRBV6-5 with TRBJ1-1; D uncertain. This CDR3 has 14 amino acids. Germline V gene sequence: CDR1 MNHEY, CDR2 SVGAGI. V lost 6 bases to trimming and J lost 4 bases, with 15 bases between them. In DNA, the CDR3 is TGTGCCAGCAGGTCCGGGATAGCGAGCACTGAAGCTTTCTTT. Encoded protein: CASRSGIASTEAFF.

Worth noting for this clone: The same CDR3 also results from other DNA sequences found in this sample. The V and J genes are TRBV20-1 and TRBJ1-6; the D is unclear. The germline V gene encodes CDR1 DFQATT and CDR2 SNEGSKA (reference sequence). This CDR3 has 11 residues. V was shortened by 5 bases and J by 6 bases, with 5 bases between the two germline ends. CDR3 sequence: CSAGGNSPLHF. In nucleotides, the CDR3 is TGCAGTGCTGGCGGTAATTCACCCCTCCACTTT.

The chain combines TRBV25-1 with TRBJ2-7; D is perhaps TRBD1 (6 bases). Germline CDR1 and CDR2: MGHDK and SYGVNS. The ends were cut back, 6 bases at V and 0 bases at J, with 15 bases in the middle. CDR3 size: 15 residues. CDR3 sequence: CASRADRLTSYEQYF. Written as DNA, the CDR3 is TGTGCCAGCAGAGCTGACAGGCTCACCTCCTACGAGCAGTACTTC.

This chain uses TRBV6-6 with TRBJ1-2; D remains unclear. V was trimmed by 7 bases and J by 1 base, leaving 19 bases between them. This CDR3 spans 16 amino acids. Per the germline V gene, CDR1 is MNHNY and CDR2 is SVGAGI (reference sequence). The CDR3 region is CASTQDGNPRNYGYTF. In DNA form, the CDR3 reads TGTGCCAGCACCCAGGACGGAAACCCCCGTAACTATGGCTACACCTTC.

The rearrangement links TRBV29-1 to TRBJ2-5; D is uncertain. The V end lost 2 bases, the J end lost 9 bases, and 7 bases lay between the germline ends. The CDR3 length is 10 residues. The germline V gene encodes CDR1 SQVTM and CDR2 ANQGSEA. CDR3 sequence: CSVERDPQYF. In DNA, the CDR3 is TGCAGCGTTGAAAGGGATCCCCAGTACTTC.

The chain combines TRBV19 with TRBJ2-3; possibly TRBD2 for D (5 bases). The germline CDR1 and CDR2 sequences are LNHDA and SQIVND (reference sequence). The CDR3 is made up of 14 amino acids. Trimming shortened V by 5 bases and J by 5 bases, and 14 bases separated the two germline ends. The chain's CDR3 is CASSSHSAGDTQYF. The CDR3 DNA is TGTGCCAGTAGTTCCCACTCCGCGGGAGATACGCAGTATTTT.

This clone was seen only once. The chain has TRBV25-1 and TRBJ1-3, with 7 bases fitting TRBD1. V was pared by 3 bases and J by 0 bases, with 2 bases of the junction left unmatched. CDR3 size: 15 residues. From germline, CDR1 is MGHDK and CDR2 SYGVNS. The CDR3 coding sequence is TGTGCCAGCAGTGAGACAGGGAACTCTGGAAACACCATATATTTT. It translates to CASSETGNSGNTIYF.

J is TRBJ2-7 and V is TRBV6-5; 7 nucleotides agree with TRBD1. Germline assignment: CDR1 MNHEY and CDR2 SVGAGI. This CDR3 is built from 14 residues. Unmatched junction bases numbered 14, after V lost 8 bases and J lost 7 bases. Here the CDR3 reads CASLPRDRSGEQYF. The CDR3 coding sequence is TGTGCCAGCCTGCCCCGGGACAGATCGGGAGAGCAGTACTTC.

The chain is built from TRBV5-1 and TRBJ2-2, with 11 bases aligning to TRBD2. Germline V lookup: CDR1 SGHRS, CDR2 YFSETQ. CDR3 length: 20 amino acids. The junction had 19 bases not matched to a gene; V was cut back by 0 bases and J by 9 bases. CDR3 in DNA: TGCGCCAGCAGCTTGGCCGGGACCTCCGGGACTAGCGGCCCGATGCGGGAGCTGTTTTTT. Amino acid sequence: CASSLAGTSGTSGPMRELFF.

This chain joins TRBV28 and TRBJ2-7, with D perhaps TRBD2 (7 bases). The length of the CDR3 is 14 residues. Trimming left V 7 bases short and J 2 bases short, with 15 bases between. CDR1 is MDHEN, CDR2 SYDVKM, per germline. Here the CDR3 reads CASTRGGVTYEQYF. The DNA of the CDR3 is TGTGCCAGCACCCGAGGGGGGGTCACCTACGAGCAGTACTTC.